The source of this T cell receptor (beta chain) is a study of T cell changes during pregnancy in multiple sclerosis. The assay was immunoSEQ multiplex PCR, and TCRdb's table has in-frame clones only and misses some. This table has more than 65,000 clones, approximately 86% appearing once. Per germline, CDR1 SQVTM and CDR2 ANQGSEA. There are 11 residues in the CDR3. The V gene lost 8 bases and the J gene lost 6 bases, with 13 bases spanning the gap. The clonotype was recovered from a female donor with multiple sclerosis, enrolled in a pregnancy study. The rearrangement joins TRBV29-1 to TRBJ2-5; possibly TRBD2 for D (5 bases). Sequencing was performed on peripheral blood, taken before pregnancy. The CDR3 loop reads CSSRVGKTQYF. DNA of the CDR3: TGCAGCTCCCGTGTCGGGAAGACCCAGTACTTC.